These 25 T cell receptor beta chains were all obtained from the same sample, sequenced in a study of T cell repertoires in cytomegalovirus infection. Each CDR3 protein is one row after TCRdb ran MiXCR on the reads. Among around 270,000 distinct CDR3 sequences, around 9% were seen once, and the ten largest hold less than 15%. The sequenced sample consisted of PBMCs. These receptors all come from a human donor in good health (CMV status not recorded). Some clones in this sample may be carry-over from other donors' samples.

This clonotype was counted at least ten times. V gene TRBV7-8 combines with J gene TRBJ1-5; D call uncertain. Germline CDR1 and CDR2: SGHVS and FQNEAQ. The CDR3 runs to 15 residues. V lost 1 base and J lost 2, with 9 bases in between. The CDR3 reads CASSLGPSGNQPQHF. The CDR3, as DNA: TGTGCCAGCAGCTTAGGACCAAGCGGCAATCAGCCCCAGCATTTT.

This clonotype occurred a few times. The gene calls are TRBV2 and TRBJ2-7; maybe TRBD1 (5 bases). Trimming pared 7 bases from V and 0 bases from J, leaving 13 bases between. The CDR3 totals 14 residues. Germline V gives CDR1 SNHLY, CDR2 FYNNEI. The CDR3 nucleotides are TGTGCCAGCAAAAACTCGGACATCTCCTACGAGCAGTACTTC. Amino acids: CASKNSDISYEQYF.

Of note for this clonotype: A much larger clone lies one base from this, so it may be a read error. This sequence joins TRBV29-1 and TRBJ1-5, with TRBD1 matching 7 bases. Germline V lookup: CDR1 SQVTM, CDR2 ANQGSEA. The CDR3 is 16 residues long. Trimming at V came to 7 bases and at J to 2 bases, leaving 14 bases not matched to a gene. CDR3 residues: CSALEGGLYGNQPQHF. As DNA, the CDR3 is TGCAGCGCCCTCGAAGGGGGCCTTTATGGCAATCAGCCCCAGCATTTT.

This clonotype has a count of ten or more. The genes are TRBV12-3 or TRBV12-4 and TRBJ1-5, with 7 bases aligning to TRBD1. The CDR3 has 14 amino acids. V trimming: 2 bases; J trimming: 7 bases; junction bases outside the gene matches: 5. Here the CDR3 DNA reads TGTGCCAGCAGTTTATCGGGACAGAGGCAGCCCCAGCATTTT. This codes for CASSLSGQRQPQHF.

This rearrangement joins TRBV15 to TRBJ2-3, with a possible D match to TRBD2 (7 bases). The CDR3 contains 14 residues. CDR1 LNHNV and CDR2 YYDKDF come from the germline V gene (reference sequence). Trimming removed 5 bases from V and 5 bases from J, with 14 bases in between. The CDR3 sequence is CATSRRGAGDTQYF. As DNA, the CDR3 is TGTGCCACCAGCCGCCGGGGGGCCGGAGATACGCAGTATTTT.

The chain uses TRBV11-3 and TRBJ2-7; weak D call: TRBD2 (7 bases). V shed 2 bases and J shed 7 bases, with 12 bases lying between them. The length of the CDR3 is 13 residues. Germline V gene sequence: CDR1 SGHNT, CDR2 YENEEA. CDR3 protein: CASSLRGAKEQYF. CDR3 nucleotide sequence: TGTGCCAGCAGCTTACGGGGGGCGAAGGAGCAGTACTTC.

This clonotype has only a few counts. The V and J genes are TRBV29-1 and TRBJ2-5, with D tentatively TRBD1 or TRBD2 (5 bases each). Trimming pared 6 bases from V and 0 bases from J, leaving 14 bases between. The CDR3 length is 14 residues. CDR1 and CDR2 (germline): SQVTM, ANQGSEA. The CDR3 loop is CSVRPRDHQETQYF. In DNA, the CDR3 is TGCAGCGTCCGACCCCGGGACCACCAAGAGACCCAGTACTTC.

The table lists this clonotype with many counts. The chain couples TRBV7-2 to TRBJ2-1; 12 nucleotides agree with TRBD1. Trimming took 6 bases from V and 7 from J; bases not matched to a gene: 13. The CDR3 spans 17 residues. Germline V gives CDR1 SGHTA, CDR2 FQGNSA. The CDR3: CASSTSGTGGAKNEQFF. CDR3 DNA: TGTGCCAGCAGTACATCCGGGACAGGGGGCGCAAAAAATGAGCAGTTCTTC.

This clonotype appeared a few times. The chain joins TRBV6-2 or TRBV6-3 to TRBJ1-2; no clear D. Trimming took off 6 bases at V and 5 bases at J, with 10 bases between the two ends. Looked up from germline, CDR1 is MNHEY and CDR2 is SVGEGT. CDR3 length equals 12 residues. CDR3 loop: CASRGLVYGYTF. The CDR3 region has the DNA TGTGCCAGCAGAGGGTTGGTTTATGGCTACACCTTC.

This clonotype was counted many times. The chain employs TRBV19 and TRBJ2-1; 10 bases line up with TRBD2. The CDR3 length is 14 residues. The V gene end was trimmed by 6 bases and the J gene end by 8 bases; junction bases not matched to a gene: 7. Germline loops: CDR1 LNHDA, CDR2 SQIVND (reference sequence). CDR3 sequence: CASRRTSGNDEQFF. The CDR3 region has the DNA TGTGCCAGTAGAAGAACTAGCGGGAACGATGAGCAGTTCTTC.

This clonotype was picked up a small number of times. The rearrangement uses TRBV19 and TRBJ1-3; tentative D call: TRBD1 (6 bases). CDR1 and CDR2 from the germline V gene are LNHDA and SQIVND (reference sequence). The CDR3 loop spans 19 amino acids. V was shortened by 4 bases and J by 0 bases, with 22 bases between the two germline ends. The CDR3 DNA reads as TGTGCCAGTAGTACCCACGGTACCGGGACAACTTTCTCTGGAAACACCATATATTTT. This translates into CASSTHGTGTTFSGNTIYF. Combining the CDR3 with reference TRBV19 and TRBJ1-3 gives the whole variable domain DGGITQSPKYLFRKEGQNVTLSCEQNLNHDAMYWYRQDPGQGLRLIYYSQIVNDFQKGDIAEGYSVSREKKESFPLTVTSAQKNPTAFYLCASSTHGTGTTFSGNTIYFGEGSWLTVV.

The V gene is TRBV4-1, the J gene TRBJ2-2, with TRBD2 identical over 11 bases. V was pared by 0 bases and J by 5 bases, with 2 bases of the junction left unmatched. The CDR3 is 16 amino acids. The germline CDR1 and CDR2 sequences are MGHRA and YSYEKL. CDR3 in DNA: TGCGCCAGCAGCCAAGACCTAGCGGGAGGAACCGGGGAGCTGTTTTTT. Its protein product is CASSQDLAGGTGELFF.

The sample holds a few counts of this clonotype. CDR3 DNA: TGTGCCAGCAGCTTTTTTGGGGACGAAGCTTTCTTT. It encodes CASSFFGDEAFF. The gene calls are TRBV7-2 and TRBJ1-1; TRBD1 might be the D (5 bases). The CDR3 runs to 12 residues. The V gene's germline CDR1 is SGHTA and CDR2 FQGNSA. Trimming removed 3 bases at V and 8 bases at J, with 10 bases between.

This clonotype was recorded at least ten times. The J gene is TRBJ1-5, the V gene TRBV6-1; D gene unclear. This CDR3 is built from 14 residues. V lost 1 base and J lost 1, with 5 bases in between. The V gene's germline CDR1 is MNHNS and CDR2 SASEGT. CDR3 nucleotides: TGTGCCAGCAGTGAAGTGCGCAGCAATCAGCCCCAGCATTTT. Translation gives CASSEVRSNQPQHF.

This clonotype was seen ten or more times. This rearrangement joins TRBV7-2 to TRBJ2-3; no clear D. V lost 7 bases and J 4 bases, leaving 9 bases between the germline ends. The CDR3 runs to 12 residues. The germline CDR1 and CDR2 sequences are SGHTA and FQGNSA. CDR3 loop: CASTLRSDTQYF. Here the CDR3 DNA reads TGTGCCAGCACCTTGAGGTCAGATACGCAGTATTTT.

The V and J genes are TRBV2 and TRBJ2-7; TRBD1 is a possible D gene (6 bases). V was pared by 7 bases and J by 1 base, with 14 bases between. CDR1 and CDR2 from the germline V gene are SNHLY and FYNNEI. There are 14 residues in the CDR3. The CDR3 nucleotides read TGTGCCAGCAATCCCAGGGGCCGATCCTACGAGCAGTACTTC. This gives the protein CASNPRGRSYEQYF.

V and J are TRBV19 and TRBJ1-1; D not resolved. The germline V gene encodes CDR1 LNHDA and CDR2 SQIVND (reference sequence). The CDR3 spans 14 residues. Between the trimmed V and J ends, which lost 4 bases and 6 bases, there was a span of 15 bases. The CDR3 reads CASSTHVGYAEAFF. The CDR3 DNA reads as TGTGCCAGTAGTACCCACGTGGGATACGCTGAAGCTTTCTTT.

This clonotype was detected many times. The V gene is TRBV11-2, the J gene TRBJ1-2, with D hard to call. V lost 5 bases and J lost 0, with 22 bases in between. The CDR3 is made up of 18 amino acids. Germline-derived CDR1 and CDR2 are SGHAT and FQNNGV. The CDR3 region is CASSRLPLKTRTNYGYTF. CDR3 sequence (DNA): TGTGCCAGCAGCCGCCTACCTTTAAAGACAAGAACTAACTATGGCTACACCTTC.

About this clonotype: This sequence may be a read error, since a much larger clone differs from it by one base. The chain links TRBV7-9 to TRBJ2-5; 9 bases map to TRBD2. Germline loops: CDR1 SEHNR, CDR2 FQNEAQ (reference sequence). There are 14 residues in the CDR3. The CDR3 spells CASTMRGGQETQNF. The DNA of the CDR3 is TGTGCCAGCACCATGCGGGGGGGACAAGAGACCCAGAACTTC.

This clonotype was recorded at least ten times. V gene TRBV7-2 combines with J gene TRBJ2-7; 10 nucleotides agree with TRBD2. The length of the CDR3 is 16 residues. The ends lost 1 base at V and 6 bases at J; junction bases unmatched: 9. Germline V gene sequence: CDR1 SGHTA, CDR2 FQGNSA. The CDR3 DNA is TGTGCCAGCAGCTTAGTCGGAGCGGGAGGGCCTGGCGAGCAGTACTTC. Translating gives CASSLVGAGGPGEQYF.

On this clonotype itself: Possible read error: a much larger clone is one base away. Written as DNA, the CDR3 is TGTGCCAGCTGCCGGGGGAGTCAAGAGACCCAGTACTTC. Its protein product is CASCRGSQETQYF. This chain connects TRBV28 to TRBJ2-5, with D possibly TRBD2 on 6 matching bases. V lost 8 bases and J 2 bases, leaving 12 bases between the germline ends. The CDR3 spans 13 residues. CDR1 MDHEN and CDR2 SYDVKM come from the germline V gene.

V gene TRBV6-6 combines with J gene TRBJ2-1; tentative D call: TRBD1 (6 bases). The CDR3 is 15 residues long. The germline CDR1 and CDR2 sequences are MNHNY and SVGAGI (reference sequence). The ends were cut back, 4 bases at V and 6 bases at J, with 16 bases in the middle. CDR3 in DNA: TGTGCCAGCAGTTTATTACAGGGTCTGGGCAATGAGCAGTTCTTC. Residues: CASSLLQGLGNEQFF.

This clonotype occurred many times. CDR3 sequence (DNA): TGTGCCAGCGCCAAGGCAGCGGGAGGGCTAAGCTCCTACGAGCAGTACTTC. Residues: CASAKAAGGLSSYEQYF. The chain carries TRBV7-2 and TRBJ2-7, with 10 bases fitting TRBD2. The CDR3 spans 17 residues. V shed 8 bases and J 0 bases; nucleotides not matched to a gene: 13. Germline V gene sequence: CDR1 SGHTA, CDR2 FQGNSA.

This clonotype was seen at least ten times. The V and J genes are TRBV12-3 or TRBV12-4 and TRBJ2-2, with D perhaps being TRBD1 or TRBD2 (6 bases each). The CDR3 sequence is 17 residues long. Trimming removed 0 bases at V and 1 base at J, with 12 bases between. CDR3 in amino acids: CASSLALGGGNTGELFF. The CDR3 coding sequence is TGTGCCAGCAGTTTAGCGTTAGGAGGGGGGAACACCGGGGAGCTGTTTTTT.

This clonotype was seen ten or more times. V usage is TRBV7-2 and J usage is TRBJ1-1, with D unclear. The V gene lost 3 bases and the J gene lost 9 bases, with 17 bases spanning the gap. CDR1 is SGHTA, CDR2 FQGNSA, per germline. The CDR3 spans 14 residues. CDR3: CASSLGSGSAKAFF. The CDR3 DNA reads TGTGCCAGCAGCTTGGGGTCTGGTTCAGCTAAAGCTTTCTTT.